Given below is one TCR beta chain in context. This clonotype was seen more than once but under ten times. Its antigen specificity is not known. Base-call qualities are not available, and no considerably larger clone is one nucleotide away. These data are taken from a study of T cell repertoires in cytomegalovirus infection (dated by TCRdb to between 2017 and 2020). Study-level background: Donor HLA type was relevant to the analysis, because carriage of CMV infection together with the matching HLA type was indicated by public TCR beta signatures. On the study overall, not on this receptor specifically: Cumulative frequency of public TCR beta family members discriminated carriers of CMV infection plus the relevant HLA type in this cohort and an independent roughly 340-donor cohort. The ex vivo response was dominated by HLA-C-restricted CMV-specific TCR beta clonotypes, and the single most frequent clonotype in two of eight donors was supplied by these HLA-C-restricted clonotypes.

The CDR1 and CDR2 encoded by the germline V gene (reference sequence) are SEHNR and FQNEAQ. CDR3 length: 16 amino acids, cysteine to phenylalanine. Only the CDR3 portion is preserved as DNA: 48 bases, with reading frame beginning at the first base. Here V drops 3 bases and J drops 1 base, and the junction holds 8 bases not matched to any gene. Instrument used: Illumina HiSeq 1500. The public sequencing data were trimmed at Q25 with fastp and processed into clonotypes with MiXCR by TCRdb, which kept only in-frame beta chains. Every entry covers one CDR3 protein and lists the most common genes and DNA from its rows. The sample records fewer than 350,000 distinct CDR3 sequences, approximately 9.5% of which are singletons. Around 4% of the sample is taken by the ten largest.

Input material: PBMCs. Recombination linked TRBV7-9 to TRBJ2-7; 8 central bases correspond to TRBD1. The clonotype originates from a human donor in good health (CMV status not recorded). Some clones in this sample may be carry-over from other donors' samples. For the CDR3, the sequence is CASSLPRTGQSYEQYF. In nucleotides, the sequence is TGTGCCAGCAGCTTGCCCAGGACAGGGCAATCCTACGAGCAGTACTTC.